These 6 T cell receptor beta chains were sequenced from one sample in a study of T cells in women clearing cervical HPV infection. Here immunoSEQ multiplex PCR was the method, and the copy in TCRdb shows in-frame clones only, minus some. The sample totals about 22,000 clones. Specimen: blood buffy coat. These TCRs come from a woman between 18 and 75 years old with a cervical HPV16 infection that either progressed to CIN3+ or cleared (not recorded which).

CDR3 residues: CSASGNNSPLHF. The covered CDR3 bases are TGCAGTGCCTCAGGGAATAATTCACCC. The V gene is TRBV20-1, the J gene TRBJ1-6; the D gene is possibly TRBD1 (5 bases). With the read ending 3 residues before the CDR3 end, the germline J gene is used to fill in that end. CDR3 size: 12 residues. With 6 bases removed from V and 5 bases from J, the gap between germline ends came to 8 bases. In germline, CDR1 is DFQATT, CDR2 SNEGSKA (reference sequence).

A remark on this clone: The DNA ends 3 residues before the CDR3 does, and the rest of the CDR3 is filled in from the germline J gene. Distinct nucleotide sequences in the sample also encode this CDR3. V gene TRBV30 combines with J gene TRBJ2-7; 7 bases map to TRBD2. The CDR3 has 14 residues. CDR1 and CDR2 from the germline V gene are GTSNPN and SVGIG (reference sequence). V shed 3 bases, J shed 3 bases, and the junction held 8 bases outside the gene matches. CDR3 bases read: TGTGCCTGGAGCCGGGGATTAGCGGGCTACGAG. Translated, it gives CAWSRGLAGYE. The full CDR3 is CAWSRGLAGYEQYF.

Comment on this clone: With the read ending 3 residues before the CDR3 end, the germline J gene is used to fill in that end. The chain joins TRBV7-2 to TRBJ2-1; D uncertain. The ends were cut back, 1 base at V and 6 bases at J, with 7 bases in the middle. The CDR3 has 13 residues. The germline V gene encodes CDR1 SGHTA and CDR2 FQGNSA. The CDR3: CASSLVSVNEQFF. The CDR3 DNA, read in part, is TGTGCCAGCAGCTTAGTTTCGGTCAATGAG. The full variable domain, completed using reference TRBV7-2 and TRBJ2-1, is GAGVSQSPSNKVTEKGKDVELRCDPISGHTALYWYRQSLGQGLEFLIYFQGNSAPDKSGLPSDRFSAERTGGSVSTLTIQRTQQEDSAVYLCASSLVSVNEQFFGPGTRLTVL.

CDR3 bases read: TGTGCCAGCAGCCCCATGCGGGCCACCGGGGAG. Encoded protein: CASSPMRATGE. The CDR3 in its entirety is CASSPMRATGELFF. V is TRBV11-2 and J is TRBJ2-2, with D maybe TRBD2 (5 bases). Read sequence stops 3 residues before the CDR3 end, and the germline J gene provides the missing end. This CDR3 comprises 14 residues. V shed 5 bases and J shed 4 bases, with 11 bases lying between them. The germline V gene has CDR1 SGHAT and CDR2 FQNNGV.

Note on this clone: The CDR3 end falls 3 residues outside the read, so it is completed with the germline J gene. The J gene is TRBJ1-1, the V gene TRBV2, with D perhaps matching TRBD1 (6 bases). The CDR3 loop spans 13 amino acids. The V end lost 8 bases, the J end lost 1 base, and 11 bases lay between the germline ends. From germline, CDR1 is SNHLY and CDR2 FYNNEI. The part of the CDR3 DNA that was read is TGTGCCAGCCACGGACAGCCGAACACTGAA. Protein sequence: CASHGQPNTE. From start to end, the CDR3 is CASHGQPNTEAFF.

For this clone: The read gets to within 3 residues of the CDR3 end, and the germline J gene fills in the rest. The chain carries TRBV12-3 or TRBV12-4 and TRBJ1-1; 8 positions agree with TRBD1. This CDR3 has 12 amino acids. With V trimmed by 6 bases and J by 7 bases, 4 bases remained unmatched. CDR3 DNA, as far as it was read: TGTGCCAGCAGGACCGGACAGGGTGAA. This sequence encodes CASRTGQGE. The full CDR3 sequence reads CASRTGQGEAFF.